This paragraph covers one T cell receptor beta chain sequence. The data derive from a study of blood T cell repertoires in COVID-19. Study in general: COVID-19 samples from acute and convalescent phases originated in the United States, Italy and Spain.

Original handling: Estimated nucleated cell counts came from reference gene primer amplification. Profiling relied on immunoSEQ multiplex PCR, and the TCRdb table lists in-frame clones only, not all of them. V and J calls and clone size are as listed in that table; D and trimming were resolved from the DNA. The table includes some 150,000 clones, 80% to 85% detected once. Germline V gene data show CDR1 as LNHDA and CDR2 as SQIVND (reference sequence). The CDR3 covers 17 residues. Deletions cut 6 bases from V and 0 bases from J, with 15 bases between. The gene calls are TRBV19 and TRBJ1-6; no reliable D call. This clonotype was obtained from a woman between 55 and 75 years old with active or convalescent COVID-19. Sequenced input: peripheral blood. This CDR3 reads CASSSRREISYNSPLHF. CDR3 coding DNA: TGTGCCAGTAGCAGTAGACGGGAAATCTCCTATAATTCACCCCTCCACTTT.